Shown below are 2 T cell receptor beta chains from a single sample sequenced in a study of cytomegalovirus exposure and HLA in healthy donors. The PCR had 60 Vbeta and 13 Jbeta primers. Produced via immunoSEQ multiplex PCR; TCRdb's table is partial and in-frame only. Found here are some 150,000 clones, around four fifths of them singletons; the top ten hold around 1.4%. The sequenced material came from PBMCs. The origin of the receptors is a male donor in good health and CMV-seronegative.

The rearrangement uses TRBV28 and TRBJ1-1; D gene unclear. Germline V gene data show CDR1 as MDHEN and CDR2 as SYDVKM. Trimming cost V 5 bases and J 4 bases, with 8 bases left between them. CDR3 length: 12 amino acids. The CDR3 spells CASSAGSTEAFF. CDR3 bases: TGTGCCAGCAGTGCAGGTAGCACTGAAGCTTTCTTT.

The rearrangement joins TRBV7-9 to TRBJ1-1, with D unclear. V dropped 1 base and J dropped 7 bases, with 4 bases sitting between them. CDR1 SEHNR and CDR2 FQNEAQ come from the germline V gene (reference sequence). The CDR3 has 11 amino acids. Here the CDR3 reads CASSLGSEAFF. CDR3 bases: TGTGCCAGCAGCTTAGGCAGTGAAGCTTTCTTT.